This TCR beta chain was sequenced in a study of blood T cells in healthy people across ages. Study observations and caveats: Both higher diversity and more naive CD4+ cells marked long-lived donors when set against aged donors. TCR beta diversity correlated strongly with naive T cell percentage.

The CDR3 consists of 15 residues. CDR1 is MNHEY, CDR2 SMNVEV, per germline (reference sequence). The V and J ends lost 6 bases and 2 bases, in that order; junction bases with no gene match: 10. Each sample gave at least 6.5 million isolated PBMCs. Through a sample-barcoded 5' primer and a J-beta primer mix, a second PCR was run for roughly 7 to 12 cycles. Researchers report that a template-switch adaptor with 12 random nucleotides tagged each cDNA molecule. Via MiXCR, TCRdb re-called the 5' RACE reads, giving one row per CDR3 protein. The sample consists of over a million distinct CDR3 sequences, around 45% of them appearing once. At least ten counts were recorded for this clonotype. Antigen specificity is unknown.

This sequence joins TRBV27 and TRBJ2-7; TRBD1 matches 7 bases. This TCR was recovered from a woman aged 55-70 years in good health. Sequencing was carried out using blood. Written as DNA, the CDR3 is TGTGCCAGCAGACTACGACAGGGAATAGCCTACGAGCAGTACTTC. It is translated as CASRLRQGIAYEQYF.